One and the same sample provided the 2 T cell receptor beta chains below, sequenced in a study of blood T cell repertoires in COVID-19. The assay was immunoSEQ multiplex PCR, and TCRdb's table has in-frame clones only and misses some. The table has some 300,000 clones, 88% seen once. The source material was peripheral blood. All receptors derive from a woman younger than 45 who had recovered from COVID-19.

The rearrangement uses TRBV5-4 and TRBJ1-1; no firm D call. The CDR3 consists of 12 residues. Germline V gene lookup returns CDR1 SGHNT and CDR2 YYREEE (reference sequence). Between the trimmed V and J ends, which lost 0 bases and 5 bases, there was a span of 5 bases. CDR3 protein: CASSLARTEAFF. The CDR3, as DNA: TGTGCCAGCAGCTTGGCCAGGACTGAAGCTTTCTTT. Supplemented by reference TRBV5-4 and TRBJ1-1, the full variable domain reads ETGVTQSPTHLIKTRGQQVTLRCSSQSGHNTVSWYQQALGQGPQFIFQYYREEENGRGNFPPRFSGLQFPNYSSELNVNALELDDSALYLCASSLARTEAFFGQGTRLTVV.

This clone was observed a single time. This sequence joins TRBV2 and TRBJ2-7; no clear D. Trimming removed 5 bases at V and 7 bases at J, with 12 bases between. Germline values: CDR1 SNHLY, CDR2 FYNNEI. The CDR3 runs to 12 residues. This CDR3 is CASSYSKWEQYF. The CDR3 DNA is TGTGCCAGCAGTTACTCTAAGTGGGAGCAGTACTTC.